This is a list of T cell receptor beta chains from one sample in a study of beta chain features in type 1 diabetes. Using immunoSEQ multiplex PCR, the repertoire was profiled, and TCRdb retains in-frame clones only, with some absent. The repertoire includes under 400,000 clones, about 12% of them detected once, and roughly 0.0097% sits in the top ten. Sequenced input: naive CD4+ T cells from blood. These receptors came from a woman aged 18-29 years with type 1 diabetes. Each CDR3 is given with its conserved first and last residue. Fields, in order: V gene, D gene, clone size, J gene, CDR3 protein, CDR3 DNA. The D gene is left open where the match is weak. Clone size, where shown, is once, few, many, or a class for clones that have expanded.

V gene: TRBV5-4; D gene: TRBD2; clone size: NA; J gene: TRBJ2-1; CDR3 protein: CASSLTSGLAGEDEQFF; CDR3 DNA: TGTGCCAGCAGCCTTACCTCGGGACTAGCGGGAGAGGATGAGCAGTTCTTC
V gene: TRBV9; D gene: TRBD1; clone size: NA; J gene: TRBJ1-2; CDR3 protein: CASSATGGSLLYTF; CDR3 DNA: TGTGCCAGCAGCGCGACAGGGGGCTCCCTATTATACACCTTC
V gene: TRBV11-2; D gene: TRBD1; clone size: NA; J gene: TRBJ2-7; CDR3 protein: CASSLSDRVDYEQYF; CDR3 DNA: TGTGCCAGCAGCTTATCGGACAGGGTGGACTACGAGCAGTACTTC
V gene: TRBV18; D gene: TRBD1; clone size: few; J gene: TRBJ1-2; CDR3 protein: CASSLQGAYGYTF; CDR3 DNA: TGTGCCAGCTCACTTCAGGGGGCCTATGGCTACACCTTC
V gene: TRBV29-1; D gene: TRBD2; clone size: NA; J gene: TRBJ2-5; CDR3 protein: CSVPGTSDQETQYF; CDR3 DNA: TGCAGCGTGCCCGGGACTAGCGACCAAGAGACCCAGTACTTC
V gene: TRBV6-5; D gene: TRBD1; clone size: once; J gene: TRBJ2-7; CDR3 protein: CASSTTGGGGVQYF; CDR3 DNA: TGTGCCAGCAGTACCACAGGGGGCGGTGGTGTGCAGTACTTC
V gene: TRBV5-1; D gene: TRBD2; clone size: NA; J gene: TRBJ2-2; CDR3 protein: CASSRPAGGDTGELFF; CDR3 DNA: TGCGCCAGCAGCCGCCCGGCGGGGGGGGACACCGGGGAGCTGTTTTTT
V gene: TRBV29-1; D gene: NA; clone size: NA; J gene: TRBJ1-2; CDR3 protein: CSVEDRAGAYTF; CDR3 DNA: TGCAGCGTTGAAGATCGGGCGGGGGCCTACACCTTC
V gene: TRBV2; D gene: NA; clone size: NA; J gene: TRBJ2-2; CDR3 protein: CARQGWTGELFF; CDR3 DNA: TGTGCCAGACAGGGTTGGACCGGGGAGCTGTTTTTT
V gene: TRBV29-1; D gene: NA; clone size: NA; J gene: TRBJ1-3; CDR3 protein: CSVGHSSGNTIYF; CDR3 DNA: TGCAGCGTCGGACACTCCTCTGGAAACACCATATATTTT
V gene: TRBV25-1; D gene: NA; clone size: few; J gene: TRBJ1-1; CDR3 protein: CASSSPGLTNTEAFF; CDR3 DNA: TGTGCCAGCTCGAGTCCGGGGTTGACGAACACTGAAGCTTTCTTT
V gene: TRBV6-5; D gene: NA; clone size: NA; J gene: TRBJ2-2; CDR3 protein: CASRPTGTGELFF; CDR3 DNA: TGTGCCAGCAGACCCACAGGGACCGGGGAGCTGTTTTTT
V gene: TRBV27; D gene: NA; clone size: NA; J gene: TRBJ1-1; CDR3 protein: CASSREVRVTEAFF; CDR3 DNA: TGTGCCAGCAGCCGTGAGGTGAGGGTCACTGAAGCTTTCTTT
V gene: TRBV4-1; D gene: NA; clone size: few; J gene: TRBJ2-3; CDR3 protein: CASSQLADTQYF; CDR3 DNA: TGCGCCAGCAGCCAACTTGCAGATACGCAGTATTTT
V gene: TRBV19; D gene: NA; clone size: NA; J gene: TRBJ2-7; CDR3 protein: CASSRTGGDYEQYF; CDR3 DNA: TGTGCCAGTAGTCGCACAGGGGGGGACTACGAGCAGTACTTC
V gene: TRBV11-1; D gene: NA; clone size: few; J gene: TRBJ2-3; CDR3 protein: CASSPRQGGVGMDTQYF; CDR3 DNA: TGTGCCAGCAGCCCGAGACAGGGAGGAGTAGGAATGGATACGCAGTATTTT
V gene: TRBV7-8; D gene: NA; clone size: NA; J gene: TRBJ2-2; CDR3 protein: CASSPKRVSGELFF; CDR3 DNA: TGTGCCAGCAGCCCAAAACGGGTTTCCGGGGAGCTGTTTTTT
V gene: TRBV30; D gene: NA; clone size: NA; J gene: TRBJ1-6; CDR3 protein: CAWSVIGPGTLHF; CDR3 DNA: TGTGCCTGGAGTGTTATTGGCCCGGGGACCCTCCACTTT
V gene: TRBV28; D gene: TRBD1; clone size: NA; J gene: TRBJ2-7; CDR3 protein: CASSLGQGYEQYF; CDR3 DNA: TGTGCCAGCAGTTTGGGACAGGGCTACGAGCAGTACTTC
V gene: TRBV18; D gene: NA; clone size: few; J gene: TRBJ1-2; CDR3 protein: CASSPRQGNYGYTF; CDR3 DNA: TGTGCCAGCTCACCACGGCAGGGCAACTATGGCTACACCTTC
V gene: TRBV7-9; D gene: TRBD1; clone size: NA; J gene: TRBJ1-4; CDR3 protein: CASSFYRGSREKLFF; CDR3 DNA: TGTGCCAGCAGCTTCTACAGGGGGAGTCGGGAAAAACTGTTTTTT
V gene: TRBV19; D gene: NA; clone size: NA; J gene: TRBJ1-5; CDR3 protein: CASRLDRSSNQPQHF; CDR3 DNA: TGTGCCAGTAGGTTAGACAGGTCGAGCAATCAGCCCCAGCATTTT
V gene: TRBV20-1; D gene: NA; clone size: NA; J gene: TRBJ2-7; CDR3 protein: CSAMRSYEQYF; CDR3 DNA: TGCAGTGCTATGCGAAGCTACGAGCAGTACTTC
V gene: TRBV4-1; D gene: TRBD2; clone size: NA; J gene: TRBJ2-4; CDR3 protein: CASSPGIAGGKAKNIQYF; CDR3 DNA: TGCGCCAGCAGCCCCGGCATAGCGGGGGGGAAGGCCAAAAACATTCAGTACTTC
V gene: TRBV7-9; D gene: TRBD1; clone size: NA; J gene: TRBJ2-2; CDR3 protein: CASSPDRDTGELFF; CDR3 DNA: TGTGCCAGCAGCCCGGACAGGGACACCGGGGAGCTGTTTTTT
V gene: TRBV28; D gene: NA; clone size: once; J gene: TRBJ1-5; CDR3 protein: CASSSPSGGGNQPQHF; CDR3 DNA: TGTGCCAGCAGTTCTCCAAGCGGCGGGGGGAATCAGCCCCAGCATTTT
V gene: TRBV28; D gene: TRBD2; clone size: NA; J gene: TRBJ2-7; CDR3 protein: CASSQGLPYEQYF; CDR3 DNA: TGTGCCAGCAGCCAGGGACTACCCTACGAGCAGTACTTC
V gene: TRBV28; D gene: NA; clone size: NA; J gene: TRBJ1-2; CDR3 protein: CASSLPVISHGYTF; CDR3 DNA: TGTGCCAGCAGTTTGCCAGTTATAAGTCATGGCTACACCTTC
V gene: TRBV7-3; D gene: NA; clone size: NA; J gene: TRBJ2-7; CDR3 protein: CASSTDGLNYEQYF; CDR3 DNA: TGTGCCAGCAGCACCGACGGACTGAATTACGAGCAGTACTTC
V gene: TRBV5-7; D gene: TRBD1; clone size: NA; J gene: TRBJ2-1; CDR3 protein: CASSSTARGLTVGQFF; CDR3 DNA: TGTGCCAGCAGCTCCACCGCGAGGGGGCTCACGGTGGGGCAGTTCTTC
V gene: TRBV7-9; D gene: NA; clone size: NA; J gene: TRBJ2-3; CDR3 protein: CASSPRQPQYADTQYF; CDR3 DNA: TGTGCCAGCAGCCCGAGACAGCCCCAGTACGCAGATACGCAGTATTTT
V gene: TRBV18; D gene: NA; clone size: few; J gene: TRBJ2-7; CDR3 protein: CASSPPGTYEQYF; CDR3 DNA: TGTGCCAGCTCACCCCCCGGGACCTACGAGCAGTACTTC
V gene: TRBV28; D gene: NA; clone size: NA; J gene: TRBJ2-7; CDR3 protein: CASSPQGEVGYEQYF; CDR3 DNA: TGTGCCAGCAGTCCCCAGGGGGAGGTTGGCTACGAGCAGTACTTC
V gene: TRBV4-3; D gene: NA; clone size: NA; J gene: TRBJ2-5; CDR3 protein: CASSQEPTPGAQYF; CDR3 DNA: TGCGCCAGCAGCCAAGAACCGACCCCAGGGGCCCAGTACTTC
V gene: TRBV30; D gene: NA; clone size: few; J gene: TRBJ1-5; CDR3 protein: CAWSVSREQPQHF; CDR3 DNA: TGTGCCTGGAGTGTTTCGCGGGAACAGCCCCAGCATTTT
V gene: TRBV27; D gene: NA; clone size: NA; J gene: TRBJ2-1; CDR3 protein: CASSIVTGAEQFF; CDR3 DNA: TGTGCCAGCAGTATAGTAACAGGTGCTGAGCAGTTCTTC
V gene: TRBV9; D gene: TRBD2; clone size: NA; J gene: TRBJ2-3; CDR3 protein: CASSAAGGATDTQYF; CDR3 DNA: TGTGCCAGCAGCGCAGCGGGAGGGGCCACAGATACGCAGTATTTT
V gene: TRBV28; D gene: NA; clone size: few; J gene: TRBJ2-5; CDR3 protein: CATGRGSRQETQYF; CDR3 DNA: TGTGCCACCGGAAGGGGCTCTCGTCAAGAGACCCAGTACTTC
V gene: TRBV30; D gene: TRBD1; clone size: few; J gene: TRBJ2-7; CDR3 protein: CAWSVGDRDLDEQYF; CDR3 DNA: TGTGCCTGGAGTGTCGGTGACAGGGACCTTGATGAGCAGTACTTC
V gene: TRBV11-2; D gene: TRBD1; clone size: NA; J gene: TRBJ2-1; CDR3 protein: CASSLSGGNEQFF; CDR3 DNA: TGTGCCAGCAGCTTATCAGGGGGCAATGAGCAGTTCTTC
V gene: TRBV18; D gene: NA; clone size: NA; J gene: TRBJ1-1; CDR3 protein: CASSQTENTEAFF; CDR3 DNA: TGTGCCAGCTCACAAACAGAAAACACTGAAGCTTTCTTT
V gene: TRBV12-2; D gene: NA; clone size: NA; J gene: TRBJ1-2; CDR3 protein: CASRLAGQGARGYTF; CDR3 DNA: TGTGCAAGTCGCTTAGCCGGACAGGGGGCGCGAGGCTACACCTTC
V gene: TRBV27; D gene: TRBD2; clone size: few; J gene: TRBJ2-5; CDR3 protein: CASSSRTSGRLETQYF; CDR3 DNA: TGTGCCAGCAGTTCCCGGACTAGCGGGAGGTTGGAGACCCAGTACTTC
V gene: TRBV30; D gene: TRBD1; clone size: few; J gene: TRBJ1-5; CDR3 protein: CAWKGTGNQPQHF; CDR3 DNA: TGTGCCTGGAAGGGGACAGGAAATCAGCCCCAGCATTTT
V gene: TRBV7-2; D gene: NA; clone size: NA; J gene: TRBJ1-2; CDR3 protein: CASSLAPIRYGYTF; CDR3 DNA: TGTGCCAGCAGCTTAGCGCCGATTCGGTATGGCTACACCTTC
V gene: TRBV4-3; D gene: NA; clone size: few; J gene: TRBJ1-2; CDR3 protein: CASSQVGGVGYGYTF; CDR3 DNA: TGCGCCAGCAGCCAAGTTGGAGGGGTCGGCTATGGCTACACCTTC
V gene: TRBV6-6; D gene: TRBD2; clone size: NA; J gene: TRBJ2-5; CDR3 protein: CASSITSGRTRETQYF; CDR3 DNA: TGTGCCAGCAGCATTACTAGCGGGAGGACCCGGGAGACCCAGTACTTC
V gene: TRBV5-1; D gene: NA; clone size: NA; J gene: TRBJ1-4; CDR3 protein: CASSLSGRREKLFF; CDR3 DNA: TGCGCCAGCAGCTTGTCAGGGCGGCGTGAAAAACTGTTTTTT
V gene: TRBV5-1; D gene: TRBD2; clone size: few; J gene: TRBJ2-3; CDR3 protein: CASSISGTDTQYF; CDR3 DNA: TGCGCCAGCAGCATTAGCGGGACAGATACGCAGTATTTT
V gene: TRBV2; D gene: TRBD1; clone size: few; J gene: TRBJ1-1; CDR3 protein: CASSVGTALTEAFF; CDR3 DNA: TGTGCCAGCAGTGTAGGGACAGCCCTTACTGAAGCTTTCTTT
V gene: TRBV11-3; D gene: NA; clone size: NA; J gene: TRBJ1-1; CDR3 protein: CASSPRGGRNTEAFF; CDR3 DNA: TGTGCCAGCAGCCCAAGAGGGGGACGGAACACTGAAGCTTTCTTT
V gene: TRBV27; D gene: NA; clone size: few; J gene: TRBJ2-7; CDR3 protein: CASSLVRAREQYF; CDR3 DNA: TGTGCCAGCAGTTTAGTCAGGGCTCGGGAGCAGTACTTC
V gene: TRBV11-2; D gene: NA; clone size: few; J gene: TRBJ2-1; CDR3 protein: CASSDRDSLGNEQFF; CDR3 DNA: TGTGCCAGCAGCGACCGGGACTCATTGGGCAATGAGCAGTTCTTC
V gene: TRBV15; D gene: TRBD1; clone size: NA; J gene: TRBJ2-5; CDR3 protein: CAIEVDRGETQYF; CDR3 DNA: TGTGCCATCGAAGTAGACAGGGGAGAGACCCAGTACTTC
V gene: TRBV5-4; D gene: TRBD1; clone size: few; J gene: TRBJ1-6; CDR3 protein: CASSLGGTGDSPLHF; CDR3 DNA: TGTGCCAGCAGCCTTGGCGGGACAGGGGATTCACCCCTCCACTTT
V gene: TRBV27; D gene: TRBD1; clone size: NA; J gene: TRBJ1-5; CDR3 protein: CASSPIGTGYQPQHF; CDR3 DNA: TGTGCCAGCAGCCCCATCGGGACAGGGTATCAGCCCCAGCATTTT
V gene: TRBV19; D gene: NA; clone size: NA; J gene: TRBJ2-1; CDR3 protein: CASSIGAGGTGEQFF; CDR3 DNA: TGTGCCAGTAGTATTGGGGCAGGGGGGACGGGGGAGCAGTTCTTC
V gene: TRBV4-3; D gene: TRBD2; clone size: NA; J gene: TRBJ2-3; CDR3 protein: CASSLGVAGVGVFPDTQYF; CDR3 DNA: TGCGCCAGCAGCCTCGGTGTAGCGGGAGTGGGGGTCTTCCCAGATACGCAGTATTTT
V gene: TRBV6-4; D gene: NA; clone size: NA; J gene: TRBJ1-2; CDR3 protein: CASSDSPGSYGYTF; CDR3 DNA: TGTGCCAGCAGTGACTCGCCGGGTTCCTATGGCTACACCTTC